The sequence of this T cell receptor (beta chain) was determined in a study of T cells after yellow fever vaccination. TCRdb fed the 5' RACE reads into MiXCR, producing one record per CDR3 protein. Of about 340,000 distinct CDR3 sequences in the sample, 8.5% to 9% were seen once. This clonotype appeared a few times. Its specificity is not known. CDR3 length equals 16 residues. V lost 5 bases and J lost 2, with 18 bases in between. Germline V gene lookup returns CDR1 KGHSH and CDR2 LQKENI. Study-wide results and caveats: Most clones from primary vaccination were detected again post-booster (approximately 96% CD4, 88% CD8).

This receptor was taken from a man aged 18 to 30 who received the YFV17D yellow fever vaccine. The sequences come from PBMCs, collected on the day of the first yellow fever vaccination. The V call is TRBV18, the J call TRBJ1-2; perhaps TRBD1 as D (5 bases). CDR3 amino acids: CASSKTPRDGNYGYTF. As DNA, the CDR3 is TGTGCCAGCTCAAAAACACCAAGGGACGGAAACTATGGCTACACCTTC. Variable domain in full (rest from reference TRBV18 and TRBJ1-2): NAGVMQNPRHLVRRRGQEARLRCSPMKGHSHVYWYRQLPEEGLKFMVYLQKENIIDESGMPKERFSAEFPKEGPSILRIQQVVRGDSAAYFCASSKTPRDGNYGYTFGSGTRLTVV.